The next 26 T cell receptor beta chains were all read from a single sample in a study of long-term antiretroviral therapy in people with HIV (dated by TCRdb to between 2021 and 2024). The immunoSEQ hsTCRB v3.0 assay was used at survey level resolution to sequence the TRB variable region. Held by TCRdb, this immuneACCESS table contains in-frame sequences only and omits some clones. Under half of the omission traces to an unresolved V gene where checked; the cause of the rest is unknown. In all, the sample holds roughly 33,000 clones, and around three quarters of those were seen once. Just over 7% of the sample goes to the ten largest clones. Source: unsorted PBMCs, taken 2 years after starting antiretroviral therapy. The receptor set was obtained from a woman aged 50 to 60 with HIV.

The chain combines TRBV27 with TRBJ1-1; D is undetermined. V lost 5 bases, J lost 1 base, and 8 bases lay in between. Germline values: CDR1 MNHEY, CDR2 SMNVEV (reference sequence). The CDR3 is made up of 13 amino acids. In DNA form, the CDR3 reads TGTGCCAGCAGTACTAACAGGAACACTGAAGCTTTCTTT. Encoded protein: CASSTNRNTEAFF.

This clone showed up just a few times. The chain carries TRBV7-3 and TRBJ1-6; the match to TRBD1 covers 8 bases. After removal of 5 bases from V and 7 bases from J, the junction contained 7 bases not matched to a gene. The CDR3 totals 15 residues. The germline CDR1 and CDR2 sequences are SGHTA and FQGTGA. The CDR3 DNA reads as TGTGCCAGCAGCGCCGACAGGGGCCCCAATTCACCCCTCCACTTT. This codes for CASSADRGPNSPLHF.

This clone has a single count. J is TRBJ1-2 and V is TRBV11-2; TRBD1 agrees at 7 bases. V gave up 3 bases and J gave up 3 bases; unmatched junction bases: 4. The germline V gene encodes CDR1 SGHAT and CDR2 FQNNGV. This CDR3 has 14 amino acids. CDR3 sequence: CASSFDRVYYGYTF. DNA of the CDR3: TGTGCCAGCAGCTTTGACAGGGTTTACTATGGCTACACCTTC.

This clone has only a few counts. This sequence joins TRBV2 and TRBJ1-6, with 11 bases fitting TRBD1. This CDR3 region has 15 residues. CDR1 is SNHLY, CDR2 FYNNEI, per germline. V was clipped by 4 bases and J by 9 bases; unmatched bases: 5. The CDR3 DNA follows: TGTGCCAGCAGTGGGGACAGGGGGATCGCTTCACCCCTCCACTTT. This codes for CASSGDRGIASPLHF.

This chain joins TRBV7-9 and TRBJ2-5, with D hard to call. Germline V gene lookup returns CDR1 SEHNR and CDR2 FQNEAQ (reference sequence). Trimming left V 2 bases short and J 1 base short, with 11 bases between. The length of the CDR3 is 15 residues. DNA for the CDR3: TGTGCCAGCAGCTTATCCACGCAGATCCAAGAGACCCAGTACTTC. This codes for CASSLSTQIQETQYF.

The J gene is TRBJ2-6, the V gene TRBV18; 7 positions match TRBD1. This CDR3 has 17 residues. The trim removed 2 bases at V and 2 bases at J, leaving 6 bases unmatched. Germline CDR1 reads KGHSH; CDR2 reads LQKENI. The CDR3 here is CASSPTGAVPGANVLTF. The CDR3 bases are TGTGCCAGCTCACCAACAGGGGCGGTACCTGGGGCCAACGTCCTGACTTTC.

V and J are TRBV6-5 and TRBJ2-1; weak D call: TRBD2 (6 bases). This CDR3 region has 13 residues. Trimming left V 7 bases short and J 9 bases short, with 16 bases between. Germline lookup yields CDR1 MNHEY and CDR2 SVGAGI. As DNA, the CDR3 is TGTGCCAGCACCGCATCGTTGGGGGGTGAGCAGTTCTTC. Its translation is CASTASLGGEQFF.

This chain links TRBV5-1 with TRBJ2-1; a weak D match, TRBD1 (6 bases). V lost 6 bases and J lost 0, with 13 bases in between. Germline lookup yields CDR1 SGHRS and CDR2 YFSETQ. This CDR3 contains 15 residues. The CDR3 nucleotides are TGCGCCAGCAAGCCACTGACAGGCTCCTACAATGAGCAGTTCTTC. Translating it yields CASKPLTGSYNEQFF.

J is TRBJ1-6 and V is TRBV19; D gene unclear. V dropped 5 bases and J dropped 0 bases, with 8 bases sitting between them. The CDR3 runs 15 residues. Per the germline V gene, CDR1 is LNHDA and CDR2 is SQIVND (reference sequence). DNA for the CDR3: TGTGCCAGTAGTTTCGGGCCCTCCTATAATTCACCCCTCCACTTT. Its translation is CASSFGPSYNSPLHF.

The gene calls are TRBV2 and TRBJ1-6; D is perhaps TRBD1 (6 bases). Per the germline V gene, CDR1 is SNHLY and CDR2 is FYNNEI. CDR3 size: 13 residues. The V gene lost 11 bases and the J gene lost 7 bases, with 15 bases spanning the gap. The DNA for the CDR3 is TGTGCCGGTTGTCGGGGGCTGAATTCACCCCTCCACTTT. Translating gives CAGCRGLNSPLHF.

This clone was observed a handful of times. The chain joins TRBV15 to TRBJ1-4; a possible D gene is TRBD1 (5 bases). This CDR3 region has 16 residues. V was shortened by 3 bases and J by 7 bases, with 18 bases between the two germline ends. Germline V gene sequence: CDR1 LNHNV, CDR2 YYDKDF (reference sequence). CDR3 loop: CATSRGRDVAGEKLFF. As DNA, the CDR3 is TGTGCCACCAGCAGGGGTCGGGACGTTGCAGGTGAAAAACTGTTTTTT.

The V and J genes are TRBV6-5 and TRBJ1-3; TRBD1 is a possible D gene (6 bases). V was trimmed by 6 bases and J by 0 bases, leaving 12 bases between them. Germline CDR1 reads MNHEY; CDR2 reads SVGAGI. The CDR3 length is 15 residues. The CDR3 loop reads CASSSEQGSGNTIYF. The CDR3 DNA is TGTGCCAGCAGCTCCGAACAGGGCTCTGGAAACACCATATATTTT.

V gene TRBV19 combines with J gene TRBJ1-6; 9 bases fit TRBD1. Germline V CDR1 and CDR2: LNHDA, SQIVND (reference sequence). V dropped 6 bases and J dropped 12; count of bases not matched to a gene: 18. The CDR3 extends over 17 amino acids. CDR3 in DNA: TGTGCCAGTAGCCCGGGACAGGGAAACCCGTTTACCCTACCCCTCCACTTT. Translation: CASSPGQGNPFTLPLHF. The whole variable domain, filled in from reference TRBV19 and TRBJ1-6, reads DGGITQSPKYLFRKEGQNVTLSCEQNLNHDAMYWYRQDPGQGLRLIYYSQIVNDFQKGDIAEGYSVSREKKESFPLTVTSAQKNPTAFYLCASSPGQGNPFTLPLHFGNGTRLTVT.

The chain is built from TRBV9 and TRBJ2-7; TRBD2 might be the D (5 bases). From germline, CDR1 is SGDLS and CDR2 YYNGEE. V gave up 5 bases and J gave up 3 bases, with 6 bases separating them. There are 11 residues in the CDR3. CDR3 residues: CASSSDYEQYV. DNA for the CDR3: TGTGCCAGCAGTAGCGACTACGAGCAGTACGTC.

This chain links TRBV7-3 with TRBJ2-3; possible D gene TRBD2, 6 bases. CDR1 SGHTA and CDR2 FQGTGA come from the germline V gene. The CDR3 sequence is 15 residues long. Trimming removed 2 bases from V and 4 bases from J, with 13 bases in between. CDR3 protein: CASSLQSGVSDTQYF. Written as DNA, the CDR3 is TGTGCCAGCAGCTTACAATCGGGGGTTTCAGATACGCAGTATTTT.

This clone was recorded only once. This chain links TRBV7-9 with TRBJ2-1; tentatively, D is TRBD1 (6 bases). The V gene lost 6 bases and the J gene lost 5 bases, with 14 bases spanning the gap. Germline V gene sequence: CDR1 SEHNR, CDR2 FQNEAQ (reference sequence). This CDR3 is 14 amino acids long. The CDR3 protein is CASSIQGTNNEQFF. CDR3 nucleotides: TGTGCCAGCAGTATACAGGGAACCAACAATGAGCAGTTCTTC.

The chain employs TRBV14 and TRBJ2-2; 7 bases align to TRBD1. The germline V gene encodes CDR1 SGHDN and CDR2 FVKESK. This CDR3 contains 16 residues. The ends lost 0 bases at V and 3 bases at J; junction bases unmatched: 4. This chain's CDR3 is CASSQDQDRYTGELFF. The CDR3 DNA sequence: TGTGCCAGCAGCCAAGATCAGGACAGGTACACCGGGGAGCTGTTTTTT.

J is TRBJ1-5 and V is TRBV7-2, with D unresolved. The V end lost 5 bases, the J end lost 7 bases, and 12 bases lay between the germline ends. CDR1 and CDR2 (germline): SGHTA, FQGNSA. The CDR3 loop spans 13 amino acids. CDR3 sequence (DNA): TGTGCCAGCAGCCCTAACGGGGAACAGCCCCAGCATTTT. Translated, it gives CASSPNGEQPQHF.

CDR3 nucleotide sequence: TGTGCCAGCAGCCATTTTAGCCTCAGGGGCCGGAGGAACACTGAAGCTTTCTTT. It specifies CASSHFSLRGRRNTEAFF. The rearrangement joins TRBV14 to TRBJ1-1, with a weak D call TRBD1 (6 bases). Trimming left V 3 bases short and J 1 base short, with 21 bases between. From germline, CDR1 is SGHDN and CDR2 FVKESK. The CDR3 has 18 residues.

The gene calls are TRBV7-9 and TRBJ1-2, with D possibly being TRBD1 (5 bases). Looked up from germline, CDR1 is SEHNR and CDR2 is FQNEAQ (reference sequence). Between the trimmed V and J ends, which lost 5 bases and 8 bases, there was a span of 12 bases. CDR3 size: 12 residues. CDR3 nucleotides: TGTGCCAGCAGCCTCCAGGGATGGGGCTACACCTTC. It is translated as CASSLQGWGYTF. Using reference TRBV7-9 and TRBJ1-2 for the parts outside the CDR3, the full variable domain is DTGVSQNPRHKITKRGQNVTFRCDPISEHNRLYWYRQTLGQGPEFLTYFQNEAQLEKSRLLSDRFSAERPKGSFSTLEIQRTEQGDSAMYLCASSLQGWGYTFGSGTRLTVV.

V and J are TRBV19 and TRBJ1-2; TRBD1 might be the D (5 bases). V was trimmed by 5 bases and J by 6 bases, leaving 13 bases between them. The CDR3 is made up of 13 amino acids. CDR1 is LNHDA, CDR2 SQIVND, per germline (reference sequence). CDR3 residues: CASSYETVDGYTF. The CDR3 nucleotides read TGTGCCAGTAGTTATGAGACAGTCGATGGCTACACCTTC.

V is TRBV7-9 and J is TRBJ2-7; TRBD1 agrees at 11 bases. J lost 4 bases, V lost 0 bases, and 2 bases had no gene match. This CDR3 contains 15 residues. Germline V gene lookup returns CDR1 SEHNR and CDR2 FQNEAQ (reference sequence). The CDR3 region is CASSLAGQGAYEQYV. In nucleotides, the CDR3 is TGTGCCAGCAGCTTAGCCGGACAGGGGGCGTACGAGCAGTACGTC.

The V call is TRBV5-4, the J call TRBJ2-1; 7 nucleotides line up with TRBD1. CDR3 size: 16 residues. The trim removed 4 bases at V and 7 bases at J, leaving 14 bases unmatched. CDR1 is SGHNT, CDR2 YYREEE, per germline (reference sequence). Here the CDR3 DNA reads TGTGCCAGCAGCAGGACAGGCGGTCCCTACTCTAATGAGCAGTTCTTC. Its translation is CASSRTGGPYSNEQFF.

The CDR3 protein is CASSLARLAGGFTDTQYF. The CDR3 DNA reads TGTGCCAGCAGCTTGGCACGACTAGCGGGGGGTTTCACAGATACGCAGTATTTT. The chain has TRBV5-6 and TRBJ2-3, with TRBD2 matching over 13 bases. Trimming removed 0 bases from V and 2 bases from J; junction bases left unmatched: 6. Germline V gene sequence: CDR1 SGHDT, CDR2 YYEEEE. The CDR3 runs 18 residues.

J is TRBJ1-5 and V is TRBV7-9; TRBD1 might be the D (6 bases). This CDR3 contains 12 residues. Germline V gene lookup returns CDR1 SEHNR and CDR2 FQNEAQ (reference sequence). V lost 6 bases and J lost 10, with 13 bases in between. CDR3 sequence reads: CASSQGTSPQHF. CDR3 DNA sequence: TGTGCCAGCAGTCAGGGGACTAGTCCCCAGCATTTT.

This clone was counted a single time. The J gene is TRBJ2-5, the V gene TRBV5-5, with D hard to call. V gave up 4 bases and J gave up 2 bases, with 9 bases separating them. CDR3 length: 13 residues. The germline V gene has CDR1 SGHKS and CDR2 YYEKEE (reference sequence). CDR3 residues: CASSDRLQETQYF. The DNA of the CDR3 is TGTGCCAGCAGCGATAGATTGCAAGAGACCCAGTACTTC.